This T cell receptor (beta chain) came from a study of cytomegalovirus exposure and HLA in healthy donors. PCR employed 60 Vbeta and 13 Jbeta primers. Assay used: immunoSEQ multiplex PCR; TCRdb lists only in-frame clones, some missing. The profile covers about 170,000 clones, with less than 75% appearing a single time and about 1.6% taken by the ten largest. The length of the CDR3 is 17 residues. CDR1 LNHDA and CDR2 SQIVND come from the germline V gene (reference sequence). Trimming took 6 bases from V and 5 from J; bases not matched to a gene: 14. General study findings and limits: In a later analysis, a genetic analysis reported fewer productive-TCR N-insertions in an Asian-associated ancestry cluster than the cohort average. Later analysis demonstrated an association between a missense DCLRE1C variant and TCR beta V- and J-gene trimming. Earlier analysis yielded a pattern in which most TCR beta V segments were productive about 87% or about 30% of the time.

Concerning this clone: Antigen unknown.

This chain links TRBV19 with TRBJ2-4; 9 bases fit TRBD1. The receptor was derived from a girl aged 5-17 years in good health and CMV-seronegative. The sample taken for sequencing was PBMCs. The CDR3 spells CASRGRPDRGTQNIQYF. The DNA of the CDR3 is TGTGCCAGTAGGGGACGACCGGACAGGGGAACACAAAACATTCAGTACTTC.